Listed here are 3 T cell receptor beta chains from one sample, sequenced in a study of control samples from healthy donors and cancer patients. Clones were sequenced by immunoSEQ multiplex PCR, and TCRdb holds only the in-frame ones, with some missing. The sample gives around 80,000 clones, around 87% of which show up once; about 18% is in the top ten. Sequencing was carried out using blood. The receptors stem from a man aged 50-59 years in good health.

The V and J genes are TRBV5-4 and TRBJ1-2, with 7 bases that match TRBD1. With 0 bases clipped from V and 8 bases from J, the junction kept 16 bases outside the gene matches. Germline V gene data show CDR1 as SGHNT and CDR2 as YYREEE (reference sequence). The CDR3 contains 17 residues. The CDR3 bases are TGTGCCAGCAGCTTGGCCGGGGGAGATAGGGGGCTTGGAGGCTACACCTTC. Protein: CASSLAGGDRGLGGYTF. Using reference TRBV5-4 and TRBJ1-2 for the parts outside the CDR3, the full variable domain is ETGVTQSPTHLIKTRGQQVTLRCSSQSGHNTVSWYQQALGQGPQFIFQYYREEENGRGNFPPRFSGLQFPNYSSELNVNALELDDSALYLCASSLAGGDRGLGGYTFGSGTRLTVV.

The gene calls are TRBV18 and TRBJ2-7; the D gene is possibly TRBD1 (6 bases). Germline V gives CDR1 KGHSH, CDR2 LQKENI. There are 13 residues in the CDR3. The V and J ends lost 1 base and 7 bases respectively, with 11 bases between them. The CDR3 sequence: CASSPQGVGEQYV. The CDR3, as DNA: TGTGCCAGCTCACCACAGGGGGTGGGGGAGCAGTACGTC.

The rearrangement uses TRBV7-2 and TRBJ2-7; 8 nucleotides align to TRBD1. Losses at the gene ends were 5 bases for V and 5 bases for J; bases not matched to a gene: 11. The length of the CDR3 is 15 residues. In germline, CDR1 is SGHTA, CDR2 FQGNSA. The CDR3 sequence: CASSPWTGTGNEQYF. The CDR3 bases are TGTGCCAGCAGCCCTTGGACAGGGACGGGAAACGAGCAGTACTTC.